What follows is one T cell receptor (beta chain) and its context. Antigen specificity is unknown. This sample is drawn from a study of cytomegalovirus exposure and HLA in healthy donors. Study-wide findings and caveats: The study put some 150 TCR beta chains on its list as cytomegalovirus-associated. Despite most TCR sequences being rare, some public TCRs occurred in many donors. A later look showed TCR association rates differing by HLA locus, highest for DRB1 and lowest for HLA-C.

Trimming stripped 4 bases from V and 0 bases from J, with 16 bases between. The CDR3 contains 16 residues. Germline V CDR1 and CDR2: MNHEY, SMNVEV (reference sequence). PCR was performed using 60 Vbeta and 13 Jbeta primers. TCRdb's copy holds only in-frame clones and misses some; the assay was immunoSEQ multiplex PCR. The sample has 210,000 or so clones, roughly four fifths seen once; the top ten hold about 1.4%. Source material: PBMCs. V gene TRBV27 combines with J gene TRBJ2-7, with D perhaps matching TRBD2 (6 bases). The clonotype originates from a girl aged 10-17 years in good health and CMV-seronegative. For the CDR3, the DNA is TGTGCCAGCAGTTCTCGGGCGGGGACGGGCTCCTACGAGCAGTACTTC. Amino acids: CASSSRAGTGSYEQYF.